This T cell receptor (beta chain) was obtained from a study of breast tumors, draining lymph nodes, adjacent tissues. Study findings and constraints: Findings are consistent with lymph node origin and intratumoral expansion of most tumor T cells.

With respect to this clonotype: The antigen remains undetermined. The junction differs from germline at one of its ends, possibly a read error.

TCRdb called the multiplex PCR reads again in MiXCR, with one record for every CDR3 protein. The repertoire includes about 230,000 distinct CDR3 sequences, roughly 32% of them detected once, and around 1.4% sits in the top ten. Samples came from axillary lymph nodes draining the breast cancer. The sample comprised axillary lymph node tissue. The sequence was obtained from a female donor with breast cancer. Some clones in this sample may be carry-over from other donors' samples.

The DNA of the CDR3 is TGTGCCAGCAGCCAGGGACAGCAAACTAACTATGGCTACCCCTTC. It specifies CASSQGQQTNYGYPF. The V gene is TRBV7-3, the J gene TRBJ1-2; 7 nucleotides line up with TRBD1. The CDR3 is made up of 15 amino acids. Germline values: CDR1 SGHTA, CDR2 FQGTGA.